This T cell receptor beta chain was profiled in a study of blood T cell repertoires in COVID-19. Study-wide context: The United States, Italy and Spain provided the acute and convalescent COVID-19 samples. Nucleic acid was either cDNA or gDNA, and it came from T cells, B-cell-depleted T cells, or PBMCs.

Original analysis: It was from reference gene primer amplification that nucleated cell counts were estimated. The protocol was immunoSEQ multiplex PCR, while the TCRdb copy is restricted to in-frame clones and leaves out a portion. The D gene and trimming were derived from the DNA, and the V and J assignments and clone size from that table. The sample carries just over 15,000 clones, around 87% recorded once. CDR1 is SGDLS and CDR2 is YYNGEE in the germline V gene. Trimming took 9 bases from V and 2 from J; bases not matched to a gene: 8. The CDR3 is 14 residues long. The sequence was collected from a man in his sixties with acute or convalescent COVID-19. Sequencing was done on a sample of peripheral blood. This chain connects TRBV9 to TRBJ2-3; 8 bases map to TRBD2. CDR3 sequence: CAISGDPSTDTQYF. The DNA of the CDR3 is TGTGCCATTAGCGGGGATCCCTCCACAGATACGCAGTATTTT.